One T cell receptor (beta chain) is described in this entry. What this receptor recognizes is not known. It has no much larger one-base neighbor in the sample; base qualities were not kept. V lost 6 bases and J lost 7 bases, and the count of bases not matched to a germline gene is 6. The germline V gene (reference sequence) gives CDR1 as MNHEY and CDR2 as SMNVEV. Reading from cysteine to phenylalanine, the CDR3 counts 14 amino acids. CDR3 DNA only is kept here, 42 bases in frame from base 1. This entry is derived from a study of PD-L1 blockade in urothelial cancer (dated by TCRdb to 2016 to 2017). About the full investigation: Every patient began therapy in about 2014 and was given atezolizumab 1,200 mg intravenously every 3 weeks. About 90% of the roughly 29 patients were males with bladder-origin urothelial cancer, and about 65% of the roughly 30 reported a prior smoking history. An ECOG performance status of 0 or 1 was recorded for the patients, and 0 to 3 prior chemotherapy regimens had been received by the patients. Blood samples were analyzed at two time points: 3 weeks after treatment start (second dose) and 6 weeks after treatment start. Blood samples gave median yields of around 140,000 T cells and tens of thousands of unique TCRs, along with a median clonality of about 0.084. The study, an exploratory multi-omic analysis, examined somatic, immune and clinical correlates of response to PD-L1 blockade with atezolizumab in urothelial cancer. Pretreatment tumor samples, along with matched peripheral blood serially collected before and after atezolizumab treatment, were subjected to TCR sequencing. Durable clinical benefit was defined as a progression-free survival longer than 6 months, and TCR features were additionally tested against progression-free survival and overall survival. Whole exome sequencing and RNA sequencing of pretreatment tumors were performed alongside TCR sequencing in the same patients. Nine patients achieved durable clinical benefit and some 20 did not. Pretreatment blood TCR-seq was available for 30 or so patients, at least one posttreatment blood collection was obtained for some 25 patients, and tumor TCR-seq was available for some 25 patients.

The cohort comprised roughly 30 patients with locally advanced or metastatic urothelial carcinoma treated at Memorial Sloan Kettering on a trial protocol. Peripheral blood mononuclear cells were collected from each patient pretreatment and during treatment, giving between 1 and 8 total time points per patient. The Qiagen DNeasy Blood extraction kit was used to purify genomic DNA from total PBMCs and tumor samples. Collected pretreatment and during treatment, PBMCs were isolated and stored as previously described. To estimate absolute template abundance from read counts, synthetic TCR analog templates were spiked into each PCR. TCRbeta CDR3 regions were amplified from genomic DNA with bias-controlled V and J gene primers using the immunoSEQ assay. Rearranged TCRbeta segments were sequenced at approximately 20X coverage. As for the authors' bioinformatics: Clustering was used to correct sequencing errors, and CDR3s were annotated against IMGT so that V, D and J genes could be assigned. Out-of-frame and stop-codon sequences were excluded, and only productive TCRbeta rearrangements were used in downstream analyses. Clonality was computed as one minus Shannon entropy normalized by the log of the number of unique productive sequences. Fisher's exact test with Benjamini-Hochberg correction, at a threshold of adjusted p below 0.01, was used to find clones that differed between time points or between blood and tumor. Entries here come from immuneACCESS through TCRdb and include only in-frame sequences with V and J called. Some clones fail to appear in such tables; in the studies checked, an unresolved V gene covers under half of the shortfall, and the cause of the remainder is unknown. That table gives V, J and clone size, and the DNA gave D and trimming. A total of 65,000 to 80,000 clones appear in this sample, around 84% of them only once. The ten largest clones represent 4.5% to 5.5% of the sample.

The full study reports these points: Greater expansion of tumor-associated TCR clones in peripheral blood 3 weeks after the start of treatment was observed in patients with durable benefit (n of about 22, p = 0.022). Small sample size (n ≈ 29) and many exploratory analyses mean the results are intended to be hypothesis-generating. A pretreatment peripheral blood TCR clonality below the median was linked to improved progression-free and overall survival.

The clonotype originates from a man in his 70s with urothelial cancer. The rearrangement joined TRBV27 to TRBJ2-2, with TRBD1 matching 9 junction bases. Here the sequenced sample was PBMCs, taken around atezolizumab (anti-PD-L1) treatment. The CDR3 region has the sequence CASSRRDRDGELFF. The DNA reads as follows: TGTGCCAGCAGCCGCAGGGACAGGGACGGGGAGCTGTTTTTT.